Below, 14 T cell receptor beta chains from the same sample are listed, as sequenced in a study of T cells in Graves' hyperthyroidism and ophthalmopathy (dated by TCRdb to the late 2010s). The library came from multiplex PCR. The sequencing machine was an Illumina HiSeq 2000. Amplification of TCR beta CDR3 regions was carried out from RNA transcripts. The first round of RT-PCR for the TCR CDR3 was performed with the HTBI primer set and the Qiagen OneStep RT-PCR kit. The public reads were run again by TCRdb, first through fastp at Q25 and then through MiXCR, and only productive beta chains were kept. Rows with a matching CDR3 protein are joined into one entry that keeps the most common DNA and genes. This sample is represented by approximately 300,000 distinct CDR3 sequences; about 15% of them were singletons. Of the sample, over 45% is held by the ten largest clones. Sequenced material: blood. The source of these receptors is a woman in her sixties or seventies with Graves' ophthalmopathy.

This clonotype was detected ten times or more. The chain is built from TRBV6-1 and TRBJ1-5, with D possibly matching TRBD1 (5 bases). The CDR3 is 15 residues long. The V gene's germline CDR1 is MNHNS and CDR2 SASEGT. The V and J ends lost 5 bases and 4 bases respectively, with 15 bases between them. CDR3 nucleotides: TGTGCCAGCAGTAAGGACGGGGCGGTTAATCAGCCCCAGCATTTT. It yields the protein CASSKDGAVNQPQHF.

Ten or more counts support this clonotype. The chain employs TRBV28 and TRBJ1-2; D may be TRBD1 (5 bases). The CDR3 covers 15 residues. Between the trimmed V and J ends, which lost 2 bases and 6 bases, there was a span of 16 bases. Per germline, CDR1 MDHEN and CDR2 SYDVKM. CDR3 coding DNA: TGTGCCAGCAGTTTACTCACCGCCACAGGAAATGGCTACACCTTC. Translating it yields CASSLLTATGNGYTF.

Concerning this clonotype itself: A read error may be the cause here, since a much bigger clone is one base away. The chain links TRBV29-1 to TRBJ2-7, with a weak D call TRBD2 (5 bases). The CDR3 spans 12 residues. V was cut by 4 bases and J by 1 base, with 8 bases left in between. Germline loops: CDR1 SQVTM, CDR2 ANQGSEA. The CDR3 protein is CSVAAESYEQYF. The CDR3 DNA reads as TGCAGCGTTGCAGCGGAGTCCTACGAGCAGTACTTC.

This clonotype was seen repeatedly, ten times or more. The chain recombines TRBV5-1 with TRBJ2-5; D tentatively reads TRBD1 or TRBD2 (5 bases each). Looked up from germline, CDR1 is SGHRS and CDR2 is YFSETQ. This CDR3 spans 15 amino acids. The germline V and J ends were trimmed by 0 bases and 0 bases, with 9 bases remaining between them. CDR3 region: CASSLEGRNQETQYF. The CDR3 region has the DNA TGCGCCAGCAGCTTGGAGGGACGGAACCAAGAGACCCAGTACTTC.

There are many counts of this clonotype. The chain links TRBV28 to TRBJ2-7; 8 nucleotides line up with TRBD1. The V gene's germline CDR1 is MDHEN and CDR2 SYDVKM. This CDR3 is 12 amino acids long. With 11 bases clipped from V and 4 bases from J, the junction kept 7 bases outside the gene matches. This chain's CDR3 is CAARQGRYEQYF. CDR3 coding DNA: TGTGCCGCCCGACAGGGGAGATACGAGCAGTACTTC. Together with reference TRBV28 and TRBJ2-7, the CDR3 gives the full variable domain: DVKVTQSSRYLVKRTGEKVFLECVQDMDHENMFWYRQDPGLGLRLIYFSYDVKMKEKGDIPEGYSVSREKKERFSLILESASTNQTSMYLCAARQGRYEQYFGPGTRLTVT.

The chain links TRBV16 to TRBJ2-1; D not resolved. The germline V gene encodes CDR1 KGHSY and CDR2 FQNENV. Deletions cut 3 bases from V and 10 bases from J, with 13 bases between. The length of the CDR3 is 13 residues. CDR3 loop: CASSQYENREQFF. CDR3 sequence (DNA): TGTGCCAGCAGCCAGTACGAAAACAGAGAGCAGTTCTTC.

This clonotype was recorded at least ten times. The genes are TRBV18 and TRBJ1-4; D unclear. Germline V gives CDR1 KGHSH, CDR2 LQKENI. The V and J ends lost 4 bases and 3 bases respectively, with 9 bases between them. CDR3 length: 14 amino acids. The CDR3 DNA reads as TGTGCCAGCTCACGCGGCGACGCTAATGAAAAACTGTTTTTT. It yields the protein CASSRGDANEKLFF.

This clonotype came up many times. The V and J genes are TRBV18 and TRBJ1-4; TRBD1 might be the D (6 bases). Germline V gene sequence: CDR1 KGHSH, CDR2 LQKENI. The length of the CDR3 is 13 residues. Trimming took off 5 bases at V and 8 bases at J, with 12 bases between the two ends. The CDR3 nucleotides are TGTGCCAGCTCATTTTACGGGGGCGAAAAACTGTTTTTT. This codes for CASSFYGGEKLFF.

In its sample, this clonotype was seen many times. This chain connects TRBV7-2 to TRBJ1-2; D call uncertain. The CDR3 extends over 20 amino acids. Germline CDR1 is SGHTA and CDR2 is FQGNSA. Deletions cut 0 bases from V and 8 bases from J, with 31 bases between. The CDR3 DNA reads as TGTGCCAGCAGCTTAGCCTTAGTAATGGGAGTGTTGGTCGATGGAAGCGGCTACACCTTC. This sequence encodes CASSLALVMGVLVDGSGYTF.

This clonotype was seen a few times. This chain connects TRBV4-3 to TRBJ1-2; tentatively, D is TRBD1 (5 bases). Trimming pared 0 bases from V and 3 bases from J, leaving 11 bases between. From germline, CDR1 is LGHNA and CDR2 YSLEER. CDR3 length equals 15 residues. CDR3 protein: CASSQDSQGDYGYTF. CDR3 nucleotides: TGCGCCAGCAGCCAAGATAGTCAAGGGGACTATGGCTACACCTTC.

V usage is TRBV10-1 and J usage is TRBJ2-7, with a weak D call TRBD2 (5 bases). The V gene's germline CDR1 is WNHNN and CDR2 SYGVQD (reference sequence). V lost 6 bases and J 0 bases, leaving 12 bases between the germline ends. The CDR3 has 14 residues. The CDR3 DNA reads as TGCGCCAGCAGGAAGGACTCGAGCTCCTACGAGCAGTACTTC. Translation: CASRKDSSSYEQYF.

This clonotype was detected ten times or more. This chain links TRBV6-2 or TRBV6-3 with TRBJ1-2; 8 positions match TRBD1. The germline CDR1 and CDR2 sequences are MNHEY and SVGEGT. The CDR3 is 15 amino acids. V dropped 5 bases and J dropped 6; count of bases not matched to a gene: 11. In DNA form, the CDR3 reads TGTGCCAGCAGTGACCTGACAGGGGCCAAGGATGGCTACACCTTC. Translated, it gives CASSDLTGAKDGYTF.

The chain employs TRBV29-1 and TRBJ2-4; D is unresolved. CDR1 is SQVTM, CDR2 ANQGSEA, per germline. V shed 6 bases and J shed 0 bases, with 18 bases lying between them. This CDR3 spans 16 amino acids. The CDR3 sequence: CSVVPRSLVAKNIQYF. CDR3 nucleotide sequence: TGCAGCGTCGTCCCCCGGAGCCTGGTAGCCAAAAACATTCAGTACTTC.

With respect to this clonotype: Just one base apart from a much larger clone, this may be a read error. The chain couples TRBV7-2 to TRBJ2-4, with D unclear. The CDR3 has 17 residues. V dropped 6 bases and J dropped 0 bases, with 18 bases sitting between them. In germline, CDR1 is SGHTA, CDR2 FQGNSA. For the CDR3, the DNA is TGTGCCAGCAGTCCCGGTGTCAATCTCACAGCCAAAAACATTCAGTACTTC. Translation: CASSPGVNLTAKNIQYF. Full variable domain (outside the CDR3, taken from reference TRBV7-2 and TRBJ2-4): GAGVSQSPSNKVTEKGKDVELRCDPISGHTALYWYRQSLGQGLEFLIYFQGNSAPDKSGLPSDRFSAERTGGSVSTLTIQRTQQEDSAVYLCASSPGVNLTAKNIQYFGAGTRLSVL.